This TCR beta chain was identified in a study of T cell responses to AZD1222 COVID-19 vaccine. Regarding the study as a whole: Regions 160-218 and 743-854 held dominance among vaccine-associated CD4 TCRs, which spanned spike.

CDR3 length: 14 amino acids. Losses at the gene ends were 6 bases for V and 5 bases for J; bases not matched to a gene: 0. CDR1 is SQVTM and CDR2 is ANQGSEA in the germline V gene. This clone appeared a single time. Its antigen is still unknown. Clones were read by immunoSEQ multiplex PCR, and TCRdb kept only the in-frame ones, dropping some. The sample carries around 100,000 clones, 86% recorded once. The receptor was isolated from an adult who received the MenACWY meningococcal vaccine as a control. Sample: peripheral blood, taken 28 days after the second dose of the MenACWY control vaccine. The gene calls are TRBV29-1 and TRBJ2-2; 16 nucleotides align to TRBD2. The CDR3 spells CSVGLAGGTGELFF. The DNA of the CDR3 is TGCAGCGTGGGACTAGCGGGGGGGACCGGGGAGCTGTTTTTT.